This passage covers 22 T cell receptor beta chains from one sample sequenced in a study of T cell responses to AZD1222 COVID-19 vaccine. Sequencing was performed with immunoSEQ multiplex PCR; in TCRdb, only in-frame clones are kept and a portion is missing. Found here are approximately 70,000 clones, 85% of them singletons; the top ten hold roughly 20%. The starting material was peripheral blood, obtained on day 0 of AZD1222 vaccination. These receptors all stem from an adult in good health.

The chain links TRBV6-1 to TRBJ1-5, with unresolved D. This CDR3 has 15 amino acids. The germline V gene has CDR1 MNHNS and CDR2 SASEGT. Between the trimmed V and J ends, which lost 3 bases and 0 bases, there was a span of 9 bases. In DNA form, the CDR3 reads TGTGCCAGCAGTGAGGTCCCTAATAGCAATCAGCCCCAGCATTTT. Translating it yields CASSEVPNSNQPQHF.

The V and J genes are TRBV11-2 and TRBJ1-1; D perhaps matches TRBD1 (5 bases). Germline lookup yields CDR1 SGHAT and CDR2 FQNNGV. This CDR3 contains 15 residues. The V end was cut by 1 base, the J end by 5 bases, with 14 bases between. CDR3 in DNA: TGTGCCAGCAGCTTAGTCACGGGGCTAGGAACTGAAGCTTTCTTT. Its protein product is CASSLVTGLGTEAFF.

The chain combines TRBV19 with TRBJ2-1; D is ambiguous. The germline V gene encodes CDR1 LNHDA and CDR2 SQIVND (reference sequence). V dropped 4 bases and J dropped 4 bases, with 20 bases sitting between them. CDR3 length equals 17 residues. The CDR3 DNA follows: TGTGCCAGTAGTAAAACCACCGGGCCCAACTTTTACAATGAGCAGTTCTTC. Translated: CASSKTTGPNFYNEQFF.

This clone was recorded only once. This rearrangement joins TRBV27 to TRBJ2-1; 9 nucleotides agree with TRBD2. This CDR3 spans 15 amino acids. Trimming took 5 bases from V and 3 from J; bases not matched to a gene: 5. Germline CDR1 and CDR2: MNHEY and SMNVEV (reference sequence). CDR3 residues: CASSPWTSDYNEQFF. DNA of the CDR3: TGTGCCAGCAGTCCCTGGACTAGCGACTACAATGAGCAGTTCTTC.

This clone was detected once. J is TRBJ2-3 and V is TRBV24-1; D gene ambiguous. Germline CDR1 KGHDR, CDR2 SFDVKD. This CDR3 is 12 amino acids long. The germline V and J ends were trimmed by 3 bases and 5 bases, with 5 bases remaining between them. CDR3 loop: CATSDNGDTQYF. The CDR3 DNA follows: TGTGCCACCAGTGATAATGGAGATACGCAGTATTTT.

V is TRBV28 and J is TRBJ2-5; 10 positions match TRBD2. V dropped 6 bases and J dropped 4; count of bases not matched to a gene: 2. This CDR3 is 13 amino acids long. CDR1 is MDHEN and CDR2 is SYDVKM in the germline V gene. The CDR3 loop is CASRLAGGETQYF. The CDR3 DNA follows: TGTGCCAGCAGATTAGCGGGGGGAGAGACCCAGTACTTC.

The V gene is TRBV7-9, the J gene TRBJ1-2, with 7 bases matching TRBD1. This CDR3 spans 12 amino acids. Looked up from germline, CDR1 is SEHNR and CDR2 is FQNEAQ (reference sequence). J lost 6 bases, V lost 4 bases, and 2 bases had no gene match. CDR3: CASSYGTDGYTF. As DNA, the CDR3 is TGTGCCAGCAGCTACGGGACAGATGGCTACACCTTC.

The CDR3 protein is CASSQQGGVTEAFF. For the CDR3, the DNA is TGTGCCAGCAGTCAACAAGGGGGCGTCACTGAAGCTTTCTTT. This rearrangement joins TRBV6-5 to TRBJ1-1, with 7 positions matching TRBD1. The CDR3 runs to 14 residues. Trimming at V came to 5 bases and at J to 4 bases, leaving 7 bases not matched to a gene. The germline V gene has CDR1 MNHEY and CDR2 SVGAGI.

The J gene is TRBJ1-5, the V gene TRBV13; D call uncertain. Trimming took off 5 bases at V and 7 bases at J, with 15 bases between the two ends. Germline-derived CDR1 and CDR2 are PRHDT and FYEKMQ (reference sequence). The CDR3 contains 14 residues. This chain's CDR3 is CASSLTATRQPQHF. The CDR3 DNA reads TGTGCCAGCAGCCTTACAGCGACCCGGCAGCCCCAGCATTTT.

This clone is medium-sized by share. CDR3 residues: CASSLQKWSGNTIYF. CDR3 DNA sequence: TGTGCCAGCAGCCTACAGAAGTGGTCTGGAAACACCATATATTTT. This rearrangement joins TRBV7-2 to TRBJ1-3; unclear D gene. From germline, CDR1 is SGHTA and CDR2 FQGNSA. Trimming left V 5 bases short and J 1 base short, with 12 bases between. The CDR3 is 15 residues long.

V is TRBV3-1 (or the pseudogene TRBV3-2) and J is TRBJ2-3, with D tentatively TRBD1 (6 bases). V was clipped by 8 bases and J by 0 bases, with 9 bases between them. The CDR3 spans 13 residues. Germline V gene lookup returns CDR1 LGHDT and CDR2 YNNKEL (reference sequence). This CDR3 reads CASGQPSTDTQYF. DNA of the CDR3: TGTGCCAGCGGACAGCCTAGCACAGATACGCAGTATTTT.

This chain joins TRBV29-1 and TRBJ1-2, with TRBD1 as a possible D gene (5 bases). The CDR3 consists of 11 residues. The V end lost 6 bases, the J end lost 6 bases, and 11 bases lay between the germline ends. The germline V gene has CDR1 SQVTM and CDR2 ANQGSEA. The chain's CDR3 is CSVWGGDGYTF. As DNA, the CDR3 is TGCAGCGTGTGGGGGGGTGATGGCTACACCTTC. The entire variable domain, with the rest obtained from reference TRBV29-1 and TRBJ1-2, is as follows: SAVISQKPSRDICQRGTSLTIQCQVDSQVTMMFWYRQQPGQSLTLIATANQGSEATYESGFVIDKFPISRPNLTFSTLTVSNMSPEDSSIYLCSVWGGDGYTFGSGTRLTVV.

The chain is built from TRBV4-1 and TRBJ2-2; D is unclear. The CDR3 runs 14 residues. V was trimmed by 1 base and J by 1 base, leaving 4 bases between them. Germline loops: CDR1 MGHRA, CDR2 YSYEKL. The CDR3 here is CASSQGQNTGELFF. The CDR3 DNA reads as TGCGCCAGCAGCCAAGGACAGAACACCGGGGAGCTGTTTTTT.

The gene calls are TRBV11-2 and TRBJ2-7; 16 nucleotides match TRBD2. The CDR3 has 19 amino acids. V was clipped by 1 base and J by 3 bases; unmatched bases: 9. Germline loops: CDR1 SGHAT, CDR2 FQNNGV. The CDR3 is CASSLGLGLAGGKFYEQYF. The CDR3 DNA follows: TGTGCCAGCAGCTTAGGCCTGGGACTAGCGGGGGGGAAGTTCTACGAGCAGTACTTC.

This chain joins TRBV6-6 and TRBJ2-1, with unresolved D. Trimming pared 0 bases from V and 14 bases from J, leaving 11 bases between. Germline-derived CDR1 and CDR2 are MNHNY and SVGAGI (reference sequence). The CDR3 spans 12 residues. In DNA form, the CDR3 reads TGTGCCAGCAGTTACTCGACGGCGACTGAGTTCTTC. Its protein is CASSYSTATEFF.

V gene TRBV10-3 combines with J gene TRBJ1-3; D gene unclear. The V gene lost 4 bases and the J gene lost 2 bases, with 9 bases spanning the gap. This CDR3 is built from 14 residues. Germline lookup yields CDR1 ENHRY and CDR2 SYGVKD. The CDR3, as DNA: TGTGCCATCAGTGGGCCGCCAGCTGGAAACACCATATATTTT. It codes for CAISGPPAGNTIYF.

The chain joins TRBV2 to TRBJ1-1; the D gene is possibly TRBD1 (5 bases). V was trimmed by 6 bases and J by 8 bases, leaving 13 bases between them. The length of the CDR3 is 12 residues. Germline assignment: CDR1 SNHLY and CDR2 FYNNEI. CDR3 sequence (DNA): TGTGCCAGCAGCGAGGGACGGATGGAAGCTTTCTTT. It is translated as CASSEGRMEAFF.

This chain joins TRBV5-6 and TRBJ2-7; the D gene is possibly TRBD2 (6 bases). V dropped 3 bases and J dropped 6 bases, with 16 bases sitting between them. Germline CDR1 SGHDT, CDR2 YYEEEE. The CDR3 runs to 14 residues. The CDR3 is CASSYVPGDREQYF. The CDR3 DNA reads TGTGCCAGCAGCTACGTGCCGGGGGACCGCGAGCAGTACTTC.

This CDR3 reads CASSLQDRVGTEAFF. The CDR3 nucleotides read TGTGCCAGCAGCCTACAGGACAGGGTGGGCACTGAAGCTTTCTTT. This chain joins TRBV6-5 and TRBJ1-1; TRBD1 matches 8 bases. The ends lost 6 bases at V and 4 bases at J; junction bases unmatched: 10. The V gene's germline CDR1 is MNHEY and CDR2 SVGAGI. The CDR3 loop spans 15 amino acids.

This clone has only one observation. The genes are TRBV19 and TRBJ1-1; D gene ambiguous. Germline V CDR1 and CDR2: LNHDA, SQIVND (reference sequence). The CDR3 runs to 14 residues. V was trimmed by 6 bases and J by 4 bases, leaving 15 bases between them. The CDR3 bases are TGTGCCAGTAGCCAGGTCTGGGCGGGCACTGAAGCTTTCTTT. Amino acid sequence: CASSQVWAGTEAFF.

This chain uses TRBV6-5 with TRBJ2-3; D is unclear. Germline values: CDR1 MNHEY, CDR2 SVGAGI. Trimming took off 4 bases at V and 1 base at J, with 15 bases between the two ends. The CDR3 has 16 residues. CDR3 loop: CASSSLTFLRTDTQYF. The CDR3 nucleotides read TGTGCCAGCAGTTCCCTGACTTTTCTCCGCACAGATACGCAGTATTTT.

The J gene is TRBJ1-2, the V gene TRBV5-1, with D hard to call. Germline V gives CDR1 SGHRS, CDR2 YFSETQ. This CDR3 has 14 residues. V lost 4 bases to trimming and J lost 6 bases, with 16 bases between them. CDR3: CASSPLRTPDGYTF. CDR3 nucleotide sequence: TGCGCCAGCAGCCCTTTACGGACTCCTGATGGCTACACCTTC.